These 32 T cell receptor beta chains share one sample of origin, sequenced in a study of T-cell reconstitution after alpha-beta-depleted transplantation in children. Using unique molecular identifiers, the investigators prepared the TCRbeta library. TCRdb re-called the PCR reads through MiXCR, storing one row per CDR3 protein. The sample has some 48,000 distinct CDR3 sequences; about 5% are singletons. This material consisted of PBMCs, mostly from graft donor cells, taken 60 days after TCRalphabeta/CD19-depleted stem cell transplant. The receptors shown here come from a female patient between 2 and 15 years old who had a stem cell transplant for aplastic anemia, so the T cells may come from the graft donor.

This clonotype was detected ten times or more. The CDR3 sequence is CASSLGGQGPYGYTF. The CDR3, as DNA: TGTGCCAGCAGTTTAGGGGGACAGGGCCCTTATGGCTACACCTTC. The chain recombines TRBV12-3 or TRBV12-4 with TRBJ1-2, with 9 bases identical to TRBD1. V lost 1 base to trimming and J lost 5 bases; unmatched junction nucleotides: 5. This CDR3 region has 15 residues.

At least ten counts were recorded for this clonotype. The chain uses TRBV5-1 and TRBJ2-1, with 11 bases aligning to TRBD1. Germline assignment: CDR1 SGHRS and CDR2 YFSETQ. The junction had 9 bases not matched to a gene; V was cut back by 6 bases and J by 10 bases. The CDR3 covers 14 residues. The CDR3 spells CASMDRGRQIEQFF. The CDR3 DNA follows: TGCGCCAGCATGGACAGGGGGCGGCAAATAGAGCAGTTCTTC.

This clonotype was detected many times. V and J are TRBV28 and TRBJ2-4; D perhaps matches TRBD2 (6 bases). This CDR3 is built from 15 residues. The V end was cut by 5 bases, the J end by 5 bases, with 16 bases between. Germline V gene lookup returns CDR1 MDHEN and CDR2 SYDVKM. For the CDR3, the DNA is TGTGCCAGCAGTGGGGCCGGAGGGGTGGAAAACATTCAGTACTTC. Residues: CASSGAGGVENIQYF.

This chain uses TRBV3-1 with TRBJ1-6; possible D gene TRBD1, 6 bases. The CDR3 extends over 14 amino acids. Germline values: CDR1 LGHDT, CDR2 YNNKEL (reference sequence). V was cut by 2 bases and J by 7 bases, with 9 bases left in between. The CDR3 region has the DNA TGTGCCAGCAGCCAAAAAGGGGGGAATTCACCCCTCCACTTT. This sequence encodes CASSQKGGNSPLHF.

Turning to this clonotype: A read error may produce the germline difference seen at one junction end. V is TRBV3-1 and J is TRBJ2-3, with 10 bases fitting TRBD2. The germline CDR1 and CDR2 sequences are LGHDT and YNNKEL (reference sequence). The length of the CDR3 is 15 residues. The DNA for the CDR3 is TGTGCCAGCAGCCAAGGGACTAGCGGCACAGATACGCAGTATTTC. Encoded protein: CASSQGTSGTDTQYF.

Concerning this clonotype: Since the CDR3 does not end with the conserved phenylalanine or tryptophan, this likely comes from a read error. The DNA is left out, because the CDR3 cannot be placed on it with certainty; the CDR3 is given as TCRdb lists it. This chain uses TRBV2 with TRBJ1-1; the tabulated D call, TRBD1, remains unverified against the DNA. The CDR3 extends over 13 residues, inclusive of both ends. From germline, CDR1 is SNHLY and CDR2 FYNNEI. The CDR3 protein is CASSEMTAPLPLL.

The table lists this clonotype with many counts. This chain's CDR3 is CASSVGGFTEAFF. CDR3 in DNA: TGTGCCAGCAGCGTGGGGGGTTTCACTGAAGCTTTCTTT. The chain is built from TRBV5-4 and TRBJ1-1; TRBD1 might be the D (5 bases). Germline-derived CDR1 and CDR2 are SGHNT and YYREEE (reference sequence). The length of the CDR3 is 13 residues. Trimming removed 4 bases from V and 4 bases from J, with 11 bases in between.

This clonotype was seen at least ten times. The CDR3 region has the DNA TGTGCCAGCAGTAAAGATGGCAAAAACATTCAGTACTTC. Protein: CASSKDGKNIQYF. This rearrangement joins TRBV6-1 to TRBJ2-4; D call uncertain. The CDR3 spans 13 residues. CDR1 MNHNS and CDR2 SASEGT come from the germline V gene. Between the trimmed V and J ends, which lost 5 bases and 3 bases, there was a span of 8 bases.

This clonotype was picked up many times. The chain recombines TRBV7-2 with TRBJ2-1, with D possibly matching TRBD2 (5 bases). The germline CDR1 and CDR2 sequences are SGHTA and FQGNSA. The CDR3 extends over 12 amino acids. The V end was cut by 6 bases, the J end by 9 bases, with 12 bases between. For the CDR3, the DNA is TGTGCCAGCAGATTGGAGGTGGGTGAGCAGTTCTTC. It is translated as CASRLEVGEQFF.

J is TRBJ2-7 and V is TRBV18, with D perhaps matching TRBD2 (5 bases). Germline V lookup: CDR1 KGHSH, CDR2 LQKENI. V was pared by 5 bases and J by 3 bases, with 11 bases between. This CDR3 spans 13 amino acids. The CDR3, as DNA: TGTGCCAGCTCAGGGTTACTAGGCTACGAGCAGTACTTC. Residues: CASSGLLGYEQYF.

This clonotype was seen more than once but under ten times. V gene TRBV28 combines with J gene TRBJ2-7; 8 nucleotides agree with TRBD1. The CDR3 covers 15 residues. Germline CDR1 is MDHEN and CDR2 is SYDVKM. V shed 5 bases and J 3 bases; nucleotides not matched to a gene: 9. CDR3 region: CASSPARTGYYEQYF. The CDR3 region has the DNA TGTGCCAGCAGTCCTGCCCGGACAGGGTACTACGAGCAGTACTTC.

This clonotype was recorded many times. The CDR3 reads CASSLNGRAADTQYF. The CDR3 nucleotides are TGTGCCAGCAGTTTAAACGGGAGGGCTGCAGATACGCAGTATTTT. This sequence joins TRBV28 and TRBJ2-3; TRBD2 matches at 8 bases. The V segment lost 2 bases and the J segment 4 bases; nucleotides outside the gene matches: 5. This CDR3 contains 15 residues. Germline V gene sequence: CDR1 MDHEN, CDR2 SYDVKM.

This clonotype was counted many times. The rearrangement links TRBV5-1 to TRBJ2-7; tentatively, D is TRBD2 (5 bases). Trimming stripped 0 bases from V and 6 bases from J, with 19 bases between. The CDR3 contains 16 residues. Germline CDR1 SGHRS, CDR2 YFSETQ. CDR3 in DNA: TGCGCCAGCAGCTTGGCCGCGGCAGGACCCACTAGCGAGCAGTACTTC. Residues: CASSLAAAGPTSEQYF.

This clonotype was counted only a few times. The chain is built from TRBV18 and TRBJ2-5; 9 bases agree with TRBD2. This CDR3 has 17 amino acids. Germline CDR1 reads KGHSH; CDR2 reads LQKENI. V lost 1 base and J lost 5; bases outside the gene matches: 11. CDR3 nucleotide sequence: TGTGCCAGCTCACCACGGGTAGCGGGAGTCCGGATGGAGACCCAGTACTTC. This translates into CASSPRVAGVRMETQYF.

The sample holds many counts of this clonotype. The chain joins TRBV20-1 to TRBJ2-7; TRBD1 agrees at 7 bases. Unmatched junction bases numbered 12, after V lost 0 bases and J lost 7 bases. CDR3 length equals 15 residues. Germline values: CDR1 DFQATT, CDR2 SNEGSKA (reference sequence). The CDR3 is CSARERQGAGMEQYF. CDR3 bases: TGCAGTGCTAGAGAACGACAGGGTGCAGGTATGGAGCAGTACTTC.

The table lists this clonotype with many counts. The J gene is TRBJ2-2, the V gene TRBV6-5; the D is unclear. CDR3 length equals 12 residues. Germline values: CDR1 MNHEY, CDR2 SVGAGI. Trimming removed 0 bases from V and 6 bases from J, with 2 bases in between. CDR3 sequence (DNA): TGTGCCAGCAGTTACTCCGCCGGGGAGCTGTTTTTT. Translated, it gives CASSYSAGELFF.

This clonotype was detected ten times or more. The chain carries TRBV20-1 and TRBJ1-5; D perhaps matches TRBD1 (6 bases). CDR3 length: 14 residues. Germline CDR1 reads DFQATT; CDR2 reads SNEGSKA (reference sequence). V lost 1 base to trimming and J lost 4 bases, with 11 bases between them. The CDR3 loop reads CSARGGQTNQPQHF. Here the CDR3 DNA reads TGCAGTGCTAGAGGAGGACAGACTAATCAGCCCCAGCATTTT.

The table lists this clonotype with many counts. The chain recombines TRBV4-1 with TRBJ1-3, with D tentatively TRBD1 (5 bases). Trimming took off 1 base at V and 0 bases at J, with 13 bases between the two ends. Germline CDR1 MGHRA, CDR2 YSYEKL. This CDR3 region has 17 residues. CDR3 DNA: TGCGCCAGCAGCCAAGGCCACAGGTCCATCTCTGGAAACACCATATATTTT. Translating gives CASSQGHRSISGNTIYF.

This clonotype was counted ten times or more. The DNA of the CDR3 is TGTGCCAGCAGTGAAACGGGAGGGCAGTTCTTC. As protein: CASSETGGQFF. The V and J genes are TRBV6-1 and TRBJ2-1; 7 bases align to TRBD2. Germline V gene data show CDR1 as MNHNS and CDR2 as SASEGT. After removal of 2 bases from V and 12 bases from J, the junction contained 1 base not matched to a gene. The CDR3 has 11 residues.

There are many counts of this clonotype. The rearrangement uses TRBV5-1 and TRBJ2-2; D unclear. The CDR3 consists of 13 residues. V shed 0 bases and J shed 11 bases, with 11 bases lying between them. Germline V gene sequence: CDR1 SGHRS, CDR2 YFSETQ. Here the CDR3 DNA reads TGCGCCAGCAGCTTGGACGGGTCCCAAGAGCTGTTTTTT. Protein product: CASSLDGSQELFF. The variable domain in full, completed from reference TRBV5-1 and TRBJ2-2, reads KAGVTQTPRYLIKTRGQQVTLSCSPISGHRSVSWYQQTPGQGLQFLFEYFSETQRNKGNFPGRFSGRQFSNSRSEMNVSTLELGDSALYLCASSLDGSQELFFGEGSRLTVL.

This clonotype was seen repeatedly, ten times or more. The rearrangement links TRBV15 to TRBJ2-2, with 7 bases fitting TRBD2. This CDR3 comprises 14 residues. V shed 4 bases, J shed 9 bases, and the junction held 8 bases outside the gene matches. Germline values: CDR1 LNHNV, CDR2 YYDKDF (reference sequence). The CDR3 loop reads CATSTGAGAWELFF. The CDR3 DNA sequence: TGTGCCACCAGCACCGGTGCGGGAGCGTGGGAGCTGTTTTTT.

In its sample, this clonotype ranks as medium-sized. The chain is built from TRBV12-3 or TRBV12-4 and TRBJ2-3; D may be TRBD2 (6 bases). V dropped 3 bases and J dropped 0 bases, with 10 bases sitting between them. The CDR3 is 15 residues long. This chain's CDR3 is CASSFTGTSTDTQYF. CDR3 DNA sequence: TGTGCCAGCAGTTTCACCGGGACTAGCACAGATACGCAGTATTTT.

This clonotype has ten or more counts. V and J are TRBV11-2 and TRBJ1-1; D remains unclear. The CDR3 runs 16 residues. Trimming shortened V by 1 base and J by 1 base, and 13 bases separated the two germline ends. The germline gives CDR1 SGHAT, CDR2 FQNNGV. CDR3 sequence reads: CASSLGVEAPNTEAFF. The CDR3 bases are TGTGCCAGCAGCTTAGGCGTGGAGGCCCCGAACACTGAAGCTTTCTTT.

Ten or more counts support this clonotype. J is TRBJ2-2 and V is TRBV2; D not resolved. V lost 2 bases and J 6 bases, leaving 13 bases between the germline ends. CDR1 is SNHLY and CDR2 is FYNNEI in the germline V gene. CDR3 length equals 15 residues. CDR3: CASSERQFDAGELFF. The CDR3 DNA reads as TGTGCCAGCAGTGAAAGGCAATTTGACGCCGGGGAGCTGTTTTTT.

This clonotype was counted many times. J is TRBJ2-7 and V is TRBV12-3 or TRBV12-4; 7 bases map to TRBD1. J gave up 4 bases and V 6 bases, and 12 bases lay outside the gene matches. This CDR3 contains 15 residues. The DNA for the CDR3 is TGTGCCAGCAGCCCTCAGGGGGAGATAGGTTACGAGCAGTACTTC. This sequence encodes CASSPQGEIGYEQYF.

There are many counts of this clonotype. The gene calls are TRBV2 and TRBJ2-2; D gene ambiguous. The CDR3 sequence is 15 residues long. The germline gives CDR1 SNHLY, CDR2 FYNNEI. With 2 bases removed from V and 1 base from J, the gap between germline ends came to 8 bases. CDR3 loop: CASSESYVNTGELFF. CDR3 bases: TGTGCCAGCAGTGAATCTTACGTGAACACCGGGGAGCTGTTTTTT.

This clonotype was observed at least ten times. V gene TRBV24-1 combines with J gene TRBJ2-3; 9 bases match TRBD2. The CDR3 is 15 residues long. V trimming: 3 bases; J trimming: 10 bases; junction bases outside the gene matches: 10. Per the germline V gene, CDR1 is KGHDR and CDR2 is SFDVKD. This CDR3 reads CATSDPAGGSLAQYF. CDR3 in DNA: TGTGCCACCAGTGATCCAGCGGGGGGCTCCCTCGCGCAGTATTTT.

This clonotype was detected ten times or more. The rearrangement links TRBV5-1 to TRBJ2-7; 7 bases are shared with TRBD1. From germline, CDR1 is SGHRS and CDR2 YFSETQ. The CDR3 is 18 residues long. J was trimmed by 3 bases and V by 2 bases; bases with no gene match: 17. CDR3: CASSFWISRDRENYEQYF. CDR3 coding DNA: TGCGCCAGCAGCTTTTGGATTTCTAGGGACAGAGAAAACTACGAGCAGTACTTC.

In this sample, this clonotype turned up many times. CDR3 nucleotide sequence: TGCAGCGTGGGACAGGGGGCCACTGAAGCTTTCTTT. Its translation is CSVGQGATEAFF. The chain recombines TRBV29-1 with TRBJ1-1; 12 nucleotides agree with TRBD1. Germline CDR1 and CDR2: SQVTM and ANQGSEA. With 6 bases clipped from V and 4 bases from J, the junction kept 0 bases outside the gene matches. The CDR3 spans 12 residues.

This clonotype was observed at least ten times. The CDR3 reads CASSLWVGGGAEAFF. The CDR3 bases are TGTGCCAGCAGTTTATGGGTCGGAGGGGGGGCTGAAGCTTTCTTT. The chain couples TRBV28 to TRBJ1-1; possible D gene TRBD1, 6 bases. Germline V gene data show CDR1 as MDHEN and CDR2 as SYDVKM. The CDR3 sequence is 15 residues long. Trimming took 0 bases from V and 6 from J, leaving 14 bases between them.

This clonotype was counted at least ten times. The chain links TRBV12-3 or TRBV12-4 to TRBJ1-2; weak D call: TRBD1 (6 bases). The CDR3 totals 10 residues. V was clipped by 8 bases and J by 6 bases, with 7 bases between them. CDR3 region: CASGTNGYTF. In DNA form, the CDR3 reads TGTGCCAGCGGGACAAATGGCTACACCTTC.

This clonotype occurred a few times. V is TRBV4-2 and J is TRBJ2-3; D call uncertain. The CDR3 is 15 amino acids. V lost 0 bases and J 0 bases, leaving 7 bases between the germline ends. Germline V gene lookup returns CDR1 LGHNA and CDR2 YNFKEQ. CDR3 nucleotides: TGTGCCAGCAGCCAAGATTTCCAGAGCACAGATACGCAGTATTTT. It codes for CASSQDFQSTDTQYF.